One and the same sample provided the 19 T cell receptor beta chains below, sequenced in a study of technical replicates of blood from a handful of donors. Repertoires were generated with immunoSEQ multiplex PCR, while TCRdb's copy carries only in-frame clones and drops some. This sample has about 83,000 clones, with around 90% found just once. Sample: T cells isolated from PBMCs. Source of these receptors: a human donor in good health.

The chain combines TRBV4-1 with TRBJ2-5; D remains unclear. V lost 2 bases and J lost 5, with 12 bases in between. Germline V gene sequence: CDR1 MGHRA, CDR2 YSYEKL. CDR3 size: 14 residues. The CDR3 DNA follows: TGCGCCAGCAGCCAAACAGAAAGATATGAGACCCAGTACTTC. As protein: CASSQTERYETQYF.

V usage is TRBV5-1 and J usage is TRBJ2-5; maybe TRBD2 (6 bases). CDR1 and CDR2 (germline): SGHRS, YFSETQ. The V end lost 2 bases, the J end lost 2 bases, and 16 bases lay between the germline ends. The CDR3 length is 16 residues. CDR3 in DNA: TGCGCCAGCAGCTTAGGCAGCGGGTTCATTCAAGAGACCCAGTACTTC. It translates to CASSLGSGFIQETQYF. Full variable domain (outside the CDR3, taken from reference TRBV5-1 and TRBJ2-5): KAGVTQTPRYLIKTRGQQVTLSCSPISGHRSVSWYQQTPGQGLQFLFEYFSETQRNKGNFPGRFSGRQFSNSRSEMNVSTLELGDSALYLCASSLGSGFIQETQYFGPGTRLLVL.

V is TRBV11-3 and J is TRBJ2-7, with 9 bases identical to TRBD1. V lost 5 bases to trimming and J lost 3 bases; unmatched junction nucleotides: 5. The CDR3 extends over 14 amino acids. From germline, CDR1 is SGHNT and CDR2 YENEEA. CDR3 in DNA: TGTGCCAGCAGCCCTCGGGACAGGGACTACGAGCAGTACTTC. The encoded protein is CASSPRDRDYEQYF.

This clone was recorded once. The chain couples TRBV6-5 to TRBJ1-5; 7 bases fit TRBD1. The CDR3 contains 15 residues. CDR1 is MNHEY and CDR2 is SVGAGI in the germline V gene. Unmatched junction bases numbered 7, after V lost 4 bases and J lost 4 bases. This CDR3 reads CASSSRDRINQPQHF. The CDR3 nucleotides read TGTGCCAGCAGTTCCCGGGACAGAATTAATCAGCCCCAGCATTTT.

The chain carries TRBV2 and TRBJ1-1; 8 bases fit TRBD1. CDR3 length equals 14 residues. After removal of 5 bases from V and 0 bases from J, the junction contained 2 bases not matched to a gene. The germline CDR1 and CDR2 sequences are SNHLY and FYNNEI. In DNA, the CDR3 is TGTGCCAGCAGTCAACAGGGGGTGAACACTGAAGCTTTCTTT. As protein: CASSQQGVNTEAFF.

The rearrangement links TRBV6-1 to TRBJ1-2, with TRBD1 matching 10 bases. CDR1 and CDR2 (germline): MNHNS, SASEGT. J gave up 7 bases and V 2 bases, and 10 bases lay outside the gene matches. The CDR3 is 16 residues long. The CDR3 region has the DNA TGTGCCAGCAGTGAATTGGGGGGGGACAGGGGTTTTGGCTACACCTTC. This codes for CASSELGGDRGFGYTF.

The CDR3 coding sequence is TGTGCCAGCAGCATAACCGCTTTGACTAGCGGGAGGGGAAACATTCAGTACTTC. It specifies CASSITALTSGRGNIQYF. The chain links TRBV28 to TRBJ2-4, with 14 bases identical to TRBD2. Trimming at V came to 6 bases and at J to 6 bases, leaving 13 bases not matched to a gene. CDR1 is MDHEN, CDR2 SYDVKM, per germline. The CDR3 is 18 amino acids. The variable domain in full, completed from reference TRBV28 and TRBJ2-4, reads DVKVTQSSRYLVKRTGEKVFLECVQDMDHENMFWYRQDPGLGLRLIYFSYDVKMKEKGDIPEGYSVSREKKERFSLILESASTNQTSMYLCASSITALTSGRGNIQYFGAGTRLSVL.

The chain couples TRBV27 to TRBJ1-2, with D tentatively TRBD1 (6 bases). This CDR3 is 14 amino acids long. The V end lost 10 bases, the J end lost 8 bases, and 23 bases lay between the germline ends. Germline CDR1 MNHEY, CDR2 SMNVEV (reference sequence). Here the CDR3 DNA reads TGTGCCACCGGGCCCGGGACATTCACTGGGGGCTACACCTTC. Its translation is CATGPGTFTGGYTF.

The J gene is TRBJ2-1, the V gene TRBV7-8; D might be TRBD2 (6 bases). The CDR3 covers 15 residues. CDR1 is SGHVS and CDR2 is FQNEAQ in the germline V gene. Trimming cost V 7 bases and J 0 bases, with 13 bases left between them. The CDR3 sequence is CASTYGGSSYNEQFF. CDR3 DNA: TGTGCCAGCACCTATGGGGGGAGCTCCTACAATGAGCAGTTCTTC.

The chain joins TRBV6-5 to TRBJ2-2; TRBD1 might be the D (5 bases). The germline CDR1 and CDR2 sequences are MNHEY and SVGAGI. The CDR3 is 14 amino acids. Trimming cost V 5 bases and J 5 bases, with 12 bases left between them. The CDR3 DNA reads as TGTGCCAGCAGTACAGGCAGGGTAACCGGGGAGCTGTTTTTT. Amino acids: CASSTGRVTGELFF.

V gene TRBV10-3 combines with J gene TRBJ2-1; D remains ambiguous. V was clipped by 10 bases and J by 9 bases, with 13 bases between them. Germline-derived CDR1 and CDR2 are ENHRY and SYGVKD. This CDR3 has 11 residues. CDR3 region: CATGFAPEQFF. The CDR3 DNA is TGTGCCACAGGATTCGCGCCTGAGCAGTTCTTC.

This chain links TRBV11-3 with TRBJ1-1; the D gene is possibly TRBD1 (6 bases). This CDR3 is built from 15 residues. The germline V gene has CDR1 SGHNT and CDR2 YENEEA. Trimming took 2 bases from V and 1 from J, leaving 11 bases between them. CDR3 region: CASSLIGQTNTEAFF. In DNA, the CDR3 is TGTGCCAGCAGCTTAATAGGACAGACGAACACTGAAGCTTTCTTT.

The chain carries TRBV6-1 and TRBJ2-3; D uncertain. Trimming shortened V by 6 bases and J by 4 bases, and 14 bases separated the two germline ends. The CDR3 extends over 14 amino acids. Germline CDR1 and CDR2: MNHNS and SASEGT. The chain's CDR3 is CASRPLVVPDTQYF. The DNA of the CDR3 is TGTGCCAGCAGGCCCCTAGTAGTCCCAGATACGCAGTATTTT.

The chain is built from TRBV18 and TRBJ2-3; D may be TRBD1 (6 bases). The CDR3 totals 14 residues. V lost 2 bases and J 1 base, leaving 7 bases between the germline ends. Germline lookup yields CDR1 KGHSH and CDR2 LQKENI. DNA of the CDR3: TGTGCCAGCTCACCAAGGACAGGCACAGATACGCAGTATTTT. Protein: CASSPRTGTDTQYF.

The sample holds a few counts of this clone. V and J are TRBV14 and TRBJ1-1, with no clear D. CDR3 length: 16 amino acids. Trimming cost V 1 base and J 2 bases, with 14 bases left between them. Germline-derived CDR1 and CDR2 are SGHDN and FVKESK. The CDR3: CASSQGVWAVNTEAFF. CDR3 DNA sequence: TGTGCCAGCAGCCAAGGTGTTTGGGCAGTCAACACTGAAGCTTTCTTT.

The J gene is TRBJ1-1, the V gene TRBV27, with 8 bases lining up with TRBD1. Germline CDR1 is MNHEY and CDR2 is SMNVEV (reference sequence). The CDR3 sequence is 14 residues long. The V gene end was trimmed by 6 bases and the J gene end by 1 base; junction bases not matched to a gene: 4. The CDR3 DNA reads as TGTGCCAGCAGGGGGACAGGCCGGAACACTGAAGCTTTCTTT. This codes for CASRGTGRNTEAFF.

The chain carries TRBV15 and TRBJ2-2, with D maybe TRBD1 (5 bases). The germline gives CDR1 LNHNV, CDR2 YYDKDF (reference sequence). The CDR3 covers 14 residues. The V end was cut by 2 bases, the J end by 6 bases, with 10 bases between. The CDR3 here is CATSRTQAPGELFF. The CDR3 DNA reads as TGTGCCACCAGCAGAACACAGGCTCCCGGGGAGCTGTTTTTT.

V gene TRBV18 combines with J gene TRBJ1-4, with D perhaps TRBD1 (5 bases). V lost 6 bases to trimming and J lost 5 bases, with 16 bases between them. Germline-derived CDR1 and CDR2 are KGHSH and LQKENI. There are 15 residues in the CDR3. The CDR3 DNA reads TGTGCCAGCTCCCGAGGAGGGGCCTCGAATGAAAAACTGTTTTTT. The encoded protein is CASSRGGASNEKLFF. The variable domain in full, completed from reference TRBV18 and TRBJ1-4, reads NAGVMQNPRHLVRRRGQEARLRCSPMKGHSHVYWYRQLPEEGLKFMVYLQKENIIDESGMPKERFSAEFPKEGPSILRIQQVVRGDSAAYFCASSRGGASNEKLFFGSGTQLSVL.

The chain recombines TRBV7-3 with TRBJ2-5; 9 bases agree with TRBD1. V was clipped by 5 bases and J by 5 bases; unmatched bases: 9. The germline CDR1 and CDR2 sequences are SGHTA and FQGTGA. CDR3 size: 15 residues. The chain's CDR3 is CASSPQGQGGETQYF. DNA of the CDR3: TGTGCCAGCAGCCCCCAGGGACAGGGTGGTGAGACCCAGTACTTC.